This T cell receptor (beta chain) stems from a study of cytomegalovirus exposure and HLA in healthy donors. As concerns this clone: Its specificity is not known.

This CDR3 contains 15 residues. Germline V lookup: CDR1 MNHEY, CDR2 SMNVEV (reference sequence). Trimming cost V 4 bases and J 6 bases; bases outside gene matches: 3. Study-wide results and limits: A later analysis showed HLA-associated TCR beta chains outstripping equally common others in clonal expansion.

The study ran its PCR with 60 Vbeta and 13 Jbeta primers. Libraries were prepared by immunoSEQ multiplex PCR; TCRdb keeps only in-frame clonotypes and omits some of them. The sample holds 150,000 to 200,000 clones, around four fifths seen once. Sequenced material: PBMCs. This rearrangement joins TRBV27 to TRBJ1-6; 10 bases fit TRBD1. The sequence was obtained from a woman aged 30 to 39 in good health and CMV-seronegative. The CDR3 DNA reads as TGTGCCAGCAGTTCGGACAGGGGGTTTAATTCACCCCTCCACTTT. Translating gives CASSSDRGFNSPLHF.